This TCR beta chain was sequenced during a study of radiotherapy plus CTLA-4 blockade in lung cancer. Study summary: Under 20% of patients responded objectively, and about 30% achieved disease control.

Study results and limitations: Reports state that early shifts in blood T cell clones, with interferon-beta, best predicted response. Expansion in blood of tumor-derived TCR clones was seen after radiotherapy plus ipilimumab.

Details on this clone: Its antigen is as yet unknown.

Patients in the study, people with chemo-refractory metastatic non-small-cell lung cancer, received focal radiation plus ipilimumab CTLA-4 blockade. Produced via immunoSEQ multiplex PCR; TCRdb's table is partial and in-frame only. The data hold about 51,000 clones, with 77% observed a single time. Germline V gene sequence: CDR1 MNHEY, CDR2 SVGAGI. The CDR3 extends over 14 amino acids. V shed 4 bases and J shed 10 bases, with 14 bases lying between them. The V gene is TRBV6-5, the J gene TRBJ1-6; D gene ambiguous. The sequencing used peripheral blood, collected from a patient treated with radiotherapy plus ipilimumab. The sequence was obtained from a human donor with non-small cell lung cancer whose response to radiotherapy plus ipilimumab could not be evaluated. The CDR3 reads CASSSLVAFSPLHF. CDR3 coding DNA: TGTGCCAGCAGTTCCCTGGTGGCATTCTCACCCCTCCACTTT.